This TCR beta chain was identified during a study of cytomegalovirus exposure and HLA in healthy donors. The PCR had 60 Vbeta and 13 Jbeta primers. Produced via immunoSEQ multiplex PCR; TCRdb's table is partial and in-frame only. This sample carries 100,000 to 150,000 clones, with around 2.9% going to the ten biggest clones. Study-level points and caveats: It was reported that the classifier diagnosed cytomegalovirus status with high specificity and sensitivity in both the original and validation cohorts.

Note on this clone: Its antigen is currently unknown.

The sample consisted of PBMCs. The TCR originated in a man between 25 and 39 years old in good health and CMV-seronegative.

CDR3 in amino acids: CASSLGASGTDEQFF. DNA for the CDR3: TGTGCCAGCAGCTTGGGGGCTAGCGGGACAGATGAGCAGTTCTTC. This rearrangement joins TRBV5-4 to TRBJ2-1; 9 nucleotides line up with TRBD2. V gave up 0 bases and J gave up 8 bases; unmatched junction bases: 6. Germline V gives CDR1 SGHNT, CDR2 YYREEE (reference sequence). This CDR3 has 15 residues.